This TCR beta chain is drawn from a study of identical twins. Many counts were recorded for this clonotype. The target antigen is unknown. This CDR3 has 15 amino acids. Trimming took off 5 bases at V and 0 bases at J, with 14 bases between the two ends. Germline V gives CDR1 DFQATT, CDR2 SNEGSKA (reference sequence). Broader study findings: There was an excess of low generation probability in the out-of-frame alpha sequences that twins shared.

A universal primer site was added by template switching, and unique molecular identifiers were carried by the cDNA. Via MiXCR, TCRdb re-called the 5' RACE reads, giving one row per CDR3 protein. The sample gives about 100,000 distinct CDR3 sequences, roughly 6% of which show up once; less than 15% is in the top ten. This TCR derives from a woman aged 50 to 60 in good health. The sample was memory T cells sorted from blood. V gene TRBV20-1 combines with J gene TRBJ1-5, with D possibly TRBD1 on 6 matching bases. CDR3 region: CSAQEGGYSNQPQHF. CDR3 bases: TGCAGTGCTCAAGAGGGGGGGTATAGCAATCAGCCCCAGCATTTT.